This T cell receptor beta chain was retrieved from a study of ipilimumab plus nivolumab after autologous stem cell transplantation (dated by TCRdb to about 2021). Study-wide context: Trial patients received a median of roughly 5 ipilimumab doses and eight or nine nivolumab doses. Primary refractory and relapsed disease were included in the DLBCL cohort, with 18-month progression-free survival of approximately 86% and 30%, respectively. The intent-to-treat population of the trial was made up of some 36 patients. The trial enrolled patients with high-risk diffuse large B cell lymphoma, mature T cell lymphoma, or multiple myeloma undergoing autologous transplant.

Study-wide conclusions, independent of this receptor: Per the authors, a biologic rationale for further study of the post-transplant checkpoint inhibition approach was offered by T cell receptor repertoire, regulatory T cell phenotype and gut microbiota profiles. Combined checkpoint inhibition as post-transplant consolidation was concluded by the authors to appear tolerable.

To prepare the library, the immunoSEQ multiplex PCR assay was applied. The immuneACCESS repertoire file appears here via TCRdb, limited to in-frame rearrangements. These files lack a portion of the clones; in checked studies, under half of the deficit traces to unresolved V genes, and the cause of the others is not known. This sample comprises roughly 15,000 clones, almost 80% of them detected only once. 9.5% to 13% of the sample goes to the ten largest clones. This clone has a handful of counts. This receptor's antigen is unknown. Per-base qualities were not stored, and no clone one base away is much larger. Checkpoint therapy was initiated 14 to 28 days after autologous transplant, and ipilimumab was administered at 1 mg/kg intravenously on day 1 of selected weeks. Nivolumab was administered at 3 mg/kg intravenously on day 1 of weeks 1, 4, 7, 10, and every two weeks through week 26. This Phase Ib clinical trial tested ipilimumab plus nivolumab, a combined checkpoint inhibition, as consolidation after autologous stem cell transplantation.

At the junction V is shortened by 3 bases and J by 1 base, with 11 bases in between. The CDR3 runs 15 residues from the cysteine to the phenylalanine. CDR3 DNA is the only sequence kept; it has 45 bases, read in frame from the first base. CDR1 and CDR2, looked up from the germline V gene (reference sequence), are SGHKS and YYEKEE. The V gene is TRBV5-5 and the J gene is TRBJ1-5, with a weak D call of TRBD1 (6 bases match). The source material was PBMCs, sampled in a trial of ipilimumab plus nivolumab as post-transplant consolidation. The TCR comes from a male donor with diffuse large B-cell lymphoma. CDR3 loop: CASSSGTLSNQPQHF. The nucleotide sequence reads as follows: TGTGCCAGCAGCTCCGGGACACTGAGCAATCAGCCCCAGCATTTT. The CDR3, completed at both ends by the reference TRBV5-5 and TRBJ1-5 genes, gives the full variable domain DAGVTQSPTHLIKTRGQQVTLRCSPISGHKSVSWYQQVLGQGPQFIFQYYEKEERGRGNFPDRFSARQFPNYSSELNVNALLLGDSALYLCASSSGTLSNQPQHFGDGTRLSIL.